The sequence of this T cell receptor (beta chain) was determined in a study of blood T cells in healthy people across ages (dated by TCRdb to between 2015 and 2017). About the full investigation: Template switching captured roughly one uniquely barcoded TCR beta cDNA molecule per two T cells in model experiments. Using deep sequencing normalized with unique cDNA molecular identifiers, the study measured how TCR beta repertoire diversity changes with age. The donors were divided into four age groups: young (average around 16 years), middle-aged (almost 40), aged (about 62) and long-lived (approximately 74). To avoid experimental bias, donors of different ages were distributed randomly across sequencing lanes. The study analyzed two additional independent replicas of 1 million unique cDNA reads from the same blood draw for two donors, one aged 18 to 29 and one aged 80 or older. Results the study describes overall, beyond this receptor: Donor CMV infection status was unknown, potentially confounding age-related changes in expanded clonotypes. The percentage of naive T cells measured by flow cytometry correlated strongly with observed TCR beta diversity. Compared with the aged group, the long-lived group had more naive CD4+ T cells, fewer expanded clones and increased TCR diversity, suggesting age selection. Since profiling was done on bulk unsorted PBMCs, naive and antigen-experienced compartments could not be conclusively compared. Estimates of total diversity based on one million sequenced T cells were considered lower bounds and underestimates. Observed TCR beta diversity per million T cells fell roughly linearly with age, and a significant reduction was already apparent by age around 40.

The donors were roughly 40 Caucasian individuals from Russia, aged roughly 6 to 100 years, who were systemically healthy. Each donor gave ten milliliters of peripheral blood, collected into EDTA-treated Vacutainer tubes. Ficoll-Paque density-gradient centrifugation was used to isolate PBMCs, with at least 6.5 million per sample. Trizol reagent was used to extract total RNA from PBMCs, with at least 6 micrograms per sample. For every donor, flow cytometry on a PBMC aliquot measured the percentage of naive CD45RAhigh/CD27high T cells. The library was produced with 5' RACE. TCRdb names Illumina HiSeq 2500 as the instrument used. The second PCR ran for about 7 to 11 cycles and used a J-beta primer mix along with a sample-barcoded 5' primer. A unique molecular identifier was introduced onto each TCR beta cDNA molecule by a template-switch 5' adaptor carrying 12 random nucleotides. Each sample yielded at least 2.5 million CDR3-containing paired-end reads. All of the RNA was converted into first-strand cDNA using the Mint cDNA synthesis kit, with a TRBC-specific oligonucleotide serving as the primer. Following uracil-DNA glycosylase treatment, a first 18-cycle PCR with universal primers M1SS and BC2_uni_R was performed on all cDNA. From the authors' description of their analysis: Each sample was normalized by randomly selecting 1 million high-quality reads, each carrying a distinct molecular identifier. Instead of being binned into consensus sequences, reads that shared molecular identifiers were thrown out. MiTCR, set to a Q25 quality threshold and the strictest error-elimination algorithm, was used for CDR3 identification, clonotype clustering and error correction. A nonparametric unseen species model with Euler transformation was used to estimate a lower bound on total TCR beta diversity. TCRdb trimmed public reads at Q25 via fastp, called clones via MiXCR and kept in-frame beta chains. Duplicate CDR3 protein sequences are folded into a single record with the most common DNA and genes. Here the V and J calls rest on TCRdb's processing, not on the authors' analysis. The sample table contains nearly 800,000 distinct CDR3 sequences; only one count was recorded for approximately 60% of them. The ten largest clones add up to under 30% of the sample.

This clonotype was recorded a few times. Its antigen is unknown. Base-call qualities are not available, and no considerably larger clone is one nucleotide away. V has 5 bases trimmed and J has 6 bases trimmed; junction bases matching no gene number 8. Spanning cysteine to phenylalanine, the CDR3 consists of 14 amino acids. CDR3 DNA only is kept here, 42 bases in frame from base 1. For CDR1 and CDR2, the germline V gene lists MNHEY and SVGAGI. This TCR came from a man in his forties in good health. This chain is built from TRBV6-5 and TRBJ2-3, and 7 junctional nucleotides match TRBD1. Sequencing input: blood. CDR3 protein: CASSPRTGSDTQYF. The DNA is as follows: TGTGCCAGCAGTCCGCGGACAGGCTCGGATACGCAGTATTTT.